What follows are 31 T cell receptor beta chains derived from one specimen sequenced in a study of neoadjuvant anti-PD-1 for oral cavity cancer. The time point here: after neoadjuvant nivolumab, at surgical resection. Some clones are missing from TCRdb's copy, which holds only in-frame ones; the method was immunoSEQ multiplex PCR. The sample holds just under 70,000 clones, 85% seen once. The source was PBMCs, collected after nivolumab (anti-PD-1) treatment. Receptors were obtained from a person aged 35-79 years with oral cavity squamous cell carcinoma.

This rearrangement joins TRBV18 to TRBJ2-7, with 8 bases aligning to TRBD2. V was pared by 3 bases and J by 3 bases, with 4 bases of the junction left unmatched. Germline V gives CDR1 KGHSH, CDR2 LQKENI. The CDR3 runs to 14 residues. The CDR3 region has the DNA TGTGCCAGCTCACCTAGCGGGAACGGCTACGAGCAGTACTTC. Translation gives CASSPSGNGYEQYF.

The genes are TRBV5-1 and TRBJ2-1; 13 bases are a match to TRBD2. With 0 bases clipped from V and 6 bases from J, the junction kept 9 bases outside the gene matches. The length of the CDR3 is 18 residues. Per germline, CDR1 SGHRS and CDR2 YFSETQ. In nucleotides, the CDR3 is TGCGCCAGCAGCTTGGAGGTGCTGGGACTAGCGGGACCCAATGAGCAGTTCTTC. It codes for CASSLEVLGLAGPNEQFF.

This chain connects TRBV30 to TRBJ2-1, with 8 bases aligning to TRBD1. There are 15 residues in the CDR3. Germline values: CDR1 GTSNPN, CDR2 SVGIG (reference sequence). V gave up 0 bases and J gave up 4 bases; unmatched junction bases: 5. The CDR3: CAWSVRGQVYNEQFF. CDR3 bases: TGTGCCTGGAGTGTAAGGGGACAGGTTTACAATGAGCAGTTCTTC.

The chain has TRBV5-8 and TRBJ2-5; D might be TRBD1 (5 bases). Per the germline V gene, CDR1 is SGHTS and CDR2 is YDEGEE. The V and J ends lost 0 bases and 3 bases respectively, with 12 bases between them. The CDR3 is made up of 15 amino acids. CDR3 residues: CASSLVPGLEETQYF. As DNA, the CDR3 is TGTGCCAGCAGCTTGGTCCCAGGGTTGGAAGAGACCCAGTACTTC.

This clone was seen only once. The V call is TRBV7-2, the J call TRBJ2-5, with TRBD2 identical over 7 bases. The germline V gene has CDR1 SGHTA and CDR2 FQGNSA. The CDR3 totals 15 residues. The ends lost 0 bases at V and 5 bases at J; junction bases unmatched: 6. The CDR3, as DNA: TGTGCCAGCAGCTTAGCGGGAGGGCCCCGGGAGACCCAGTACTTC. Its translation is CASSLAGGPRETQYF.

The chain joins TRBV11-2 to TRBJ1-4; TRBD1 matches at 9 bases. Per germline, CDR1 SGHAT and CDR2 FQNNGV. This CDR3 has 14 residues. The V and J ends lost 3 bases and 6 bases, in that order; junction bases with no gene match: 2. The CDR3 region has the DNA TGTGCCAGCAGCTTTGGACAGGGGTATGAAAAACTGTTTTTT. Its translation is CASSFGQGYEKLFF.

The chain has TRBV27 and TRBJ2-3; 10 bases line up with TRBD2. The CDR3 length is 16 residues. The germline V gene encodes CDR1 MNHEY and CDR2 SMNVEV (reference sequence). Trimming at V came to 2 bases and at J to 4 bases, leaving 6 bases not matched to a gene. DNA for the CDR3: TGTGCCAGCAGTTTAGGTTCCCTAGCGGGAGCAGATACGCAGTATTTT. It encodes CASSLGSLAGADTQYF.

The chain carries TRBV5-8 and TRBJ1-4, with 8 bases identical to TRBD1. The CDR3 covers 15 residues. With 4 bases clipped from V and 2 bases from J, the junction kept 4 bases outside the gene matches. CDR1 and CDR2 (germline): SGHTS, YDEGEE. The chain's CDR3 is CASSTGDRTNEKLFF. CDR3 bases: TGTGCCAGCAGCACCGGGGACAGGACTAATGAAAAACTGTTTTTT.

This clone was observed a handful of times. V and J are TRBV27 and TRBJ2-7, with 14 bases that match TRBD2. Per germline, CDR1 MNHEY and CDR2 SMNVEV (reference sequence). V lost 7 bases and J lost 6; bases outside the gene matches: 8. The CDR3 length is 15 residues. CDR3 amino acids: CASIETSGRAREQYF. CDR3 DNA sequence: TGTGCCAGCATCGAGACTAGCGGGAGGGCCCGCGAGCAGTACTTC.

V gene TRBV19 combines with J gene TRBJ1-1, with TRBD1 matching over 7 bases. V dropped 4 bases and J dropped 3; count of bases not matched to a gene: 2. There are 13 residues in the CDR3. The germline CDR1 and CDR2 sequences are LNHDA and SQIVND (reference sequence). For the CDR3, the DNA is TGTGCCAGTAGTACACAGGGGTACACTGAAGCTTTCTTT. Its protein product is CASSTQGYTEAFF.

The genes are TRBV29-1 and TRBJ2-1; 10 bases line up with TRBD1. V lost 7 bases to trimming and J lost 9 bases; unmatched junction nucleotides: 6. Germline CDR1 and CDR2: SQVTM and ANQGSEA. The CDR3 is made up of 12 amino acids. The CDR3 nucleotides are TGCAGCGGTGCCAGGGACAGGGGTGAGCAGTTCTTC. Translated: CSGARDRGEQFF.

The chain uses TRBV7-9 and TRBJ2-3; no clear D. Trimming took 3 bases from V and 4 from J, leaving 8 bases between them. The CDR3 has 13 amino acids. From germline, CDR1 is SEHNR and CDR2 FQNEAQ (reference sequence). The CDR3 DNA sequence: TGTGCCAGCAGCTTCTTAACGGCAGATACGCAGTATTTT. Translated: CASSFLTADTQYF.

This sequence joins TRBV2 and TRBJ1-2; a possible D gene is TRBD1 (6 bases). Deletions cut 4 bases from V and 5 bases from J, with 11 bases between. The CDR3 is made up of 13 amino acids. Per germline, CDR1 SNHLY and CDR2 FYNNEI. The CDR3 is CASSAGQFYGYTF. As DNA, the CDR3 is TGTGCCAGCAGTGCTGGACAGTTTTATGGCTACACCTTC.

The V gene is TRBV6-5, the J gene TRBJ2-1, with 9 bases that match TRBD2. The CDR3 extends over 15 amino acids. Germline V gives CDR1 MNHEY, CDR2 SVGAGI. V trimming: 5 bases; J trimming: 5 bases; junction bases outside the gene matches: 7. The CDR3 region has the DNA TGTGCCAGCAGTAGACCCAGCGGGAGGAACAATGAGCAGTTCTTC. Translated, it gives CASSRPSGRNNEQFF.

V gene TRBV6-5 combines with J gene TRBJ2-7; 9 nucleotides agree with TRBD1. From germline, CDR1 is MNHEY and CDR2 SVGAGI. The V gene end was trimmed by 4 bases and the J gene end by 5 bases; junction bases not matched to a gene: 9. This CDR3 comprises 15 residues. The CDR3, as DNA: TGTGCCAGCAGTTCTTCCGGGACAGGGAGGAACGAGCAGTACTTC. It yields the protein CASSSSGTGRNEQYF.

The chain joins TRBV28 to TRBJ1-1; no clear D. This CDR3 region has 15 residues. Between the trimmed V and J ends, which lost 4 bases and 1 base, there was a span of 13 bases. The germline gives CDR1 MDHEN, CDR2 SYDVKM. The CDR3 reads CASSSPSGGNTEAFF. Written as DNA, the CDR3 is TGTGCCAGCAGTTCCCCCTCGGGCGGGAACACTGAAGCTTTCTTT.

The rearrangement joins TRBV10-3 to TRBJ2-2; D gene unclear. V was cut by 8 bases and J by 1 base, with 8 bases left in between. The V gene's germline CDR1 is ENHRY and CDR2 SYGVKD. The CDR3 runs to 13 residues. The CDR3 DNA sequence: TGTGCCATCGGAGTTAAGAACACCGGGGAGCTGTTTTTT. Protein product: CAIGVKNTGELFF.

The chain uses TRBV19 and TRBJ1-1, with a possible D match to TRBD1 (6 bases). The CDR3 spans 16 residues. The V gene's germline CDR1 is LNHDA and CDR2 SQIVND (reference sequence). The V and J ends lost 7 bases and 4 bases respectively, with 22 bases between them. The CDR3 nucleotides are TGTGCCAGTACGAGGGGCGCTCAATTAGGGGGCACTGAAGCTTTCTTT. Amino acids: CASTRGAQLGGTEAFF.

This clone was counted only a few times. The V call is TRBV28, the J call TRBJ2-7; D is possibly TRBD2 (5 bases). Trimming pared 3 bases from V and 0 bases from J, leaving 12 bases between. The CDR3 length is 15 residues. Germline CDR1 and CDR2: MDHEN and SYDVKM. CDR3 in amino acids: CASSLIIGSSYEQYF. Written as DNA, the CDR3 is TGTGCCAGCAGTTTGATAATAGGGAGCTCCTACGAGCAGTACTTC.

The chain employs TRBV5-4 and TRBJ1-1; D perhaps matches TRBD1 (5 bases). The germline CDR1 and CDR2 sequences are SGHNT and YYREEE (reference sequence). This CDR3 is built from 15 residues. V dropped 1 base and J dropped 5 bases, with 15 bases sitting between them. The CDR3 is CASSLPTGGGTEAFF. CDR3 coding DNA: TGTGCCAGCAGCTTGCCTACCGGGGGGGGTACTGAAGCTTTCTTT.

The V gene is TRBV6-1, the J gene TRBJ1-5; D is perhaps TRBD1 (5 bases). The CDR3 spans 16 residues. V lost 4 bases and J 0 bases, leaving 13 bases between the germline ends. Germline values: CDR1 MNHNS, CDR2 SASEGT. The CDR3 region has the DNA TGTGCCAGCAGTGGCCAAACAGGTTATAGCAATCAGCCCCAGCATTTT. Its translation: CASSGQTGYSNQPQHF.

This sequence joins TRBV4-1 and TRBJ1-4; the D is unclear. Germline V gene lookup returns CDR1 MGHRA and CDR2 YSYEKL. CDR3 length: 16 residues. V was shortened by 4 bases and J by 2 bases, with 14 bases between the two germline ends. The CDR3 protein is CASSPFRGATNEKLFF. CDR3 nucleotides: TGCGCCAGCAGCCCCTTCCGGGGAGCCACTAATGAAAAACTGTTTTTT.

The chain combines TRBV5-4 with TRBJ1-1; D not resolved. Germline lookup yields CDR1 SGHNT and CDR2 YYREEE (reference sequence). Trimming removed 2 bases at V and 0 bases at J, with 5 bases between. CDR3 size: 13 residues. Written as DNA, the CDR3 is TGTGCCAGCAGCTTAACAATGAACACTGAAGCTTTCTTT. Translated: CASSLTMNTEAFF.

The rearrangement uses TRBV2 and TRBJ2-1, with no clear D. Germline V gives CDR1 SNHLY, CDR2 FYNNEI. This CDR3 comprises 13 residues. V lost 4 bases, J lost 9 bases, and 13 bases lay in between. CDR3 sequence: CASSAVGSGEQFF. The CDR3 bases are TGTGCCAGCAGTGCCGTAGGATCCGGTGAGCAGTTCTTC.

This clone has just a few counts. This chain joins TRBV4-1 and TRBJ2-7, with D unresolved. V gave up 3 bases and J gave up 6 bases, with 9 bases separating them. From germline, CDR1 is MGHRA and CDR2 YSYEKL. The length of the CDR3 is 12 residues. This CDR3 reads CASSHLHGEQYF. The CDR3 DNA is TGCGCCAGCAGCCACCTCCATGGCGAGCAGTACTTC.

This clone was picked up one time. The J gene is TRBJ2-1, the V gene TRBV19, with TRBD2 matching 10 bases. Germline-derived CDR1 and CDR2 are LNHDA and SQIVND (reference sequence). The CDR3 is 16 amino acids. Trimming removed 2 bases from V and 5 bases from J; junction bases left unmatched: 6. CDR3 protein: CASSIMVAGGNNEQFF. CDR3 sequence (DNA): TGTGCCAGTAGTATAATGGTAGCGGGAGGAAACAATGAGCAGTTCTTC.

Remarks on this clone: A read error may account for a junction end that differs from germline. The chain carries TRBV7-7 and TRBJ2-2, with D perhaps being TRBD1 or TRBD2 (5 bases each). Germline values: CDR1 SSHAT, CDR2 FNYEAQ (reference sequence). The CDR3 sequence is 15 residues long. The CDR3 DNA follows: TGTGCTAGCAGCCCTCGGGGTGGGGCGGTCGGGGAGCTGTTTTTT. Its translation: CASSPRGGAVGELFF.

V is TRBV4-1 and J is TRBJ2-1; 8 bases are a match to TRBD2. The trim removed 8 bases at V and 2 bases at J, leaving 11 bases unmatched. This CDR3 spans 16 amino acids. Germline V gene data show CDR1 as MGHRA and CDR2 as YSYEKL. CDR3 bases: TGCGCCAGCGCGCCGCAGGCGGGGGGCGCCTACAATGAGCAGTTCTTC. This gives the protein CASAPQAGGAYNEQFF.

The chain uses TRBV21-1 and TRBJ2-1; the table's D call, TRBD2, has no DNA check behind it. TRBV21-1 is tagged as a pseudogene. There are 16 residues in the CDR3. For the CDR3, the DNA is TGTGCCAGCAGCAAAGTGTTTTTCCGGAGAAACAATGAGCAGTTCTTC. Its translation: CASSKVFFRRNNEQFF.

V gene TRBV7-3 combines with J gene TRBJ2-1; 8 bases match TRBD2. The CDR3 totals 16 residues. Trimming removed 5 bases from V and 8 bases from J; junction bases left unmatched: 14. CDR1 SGHTA and CDR2 FQGTGA come from the germline V gene. The CDR3 DNA is TGTGCCAGCAGCCCCCAACCGGGACTAGTGGTGGATGAGCAGTTCTTC. It translates to CASSPQPGLVVDEQFF.

The chain links TRBV19 to TRBJ1-5; 7 nucleotides agree with TRBD1. Germline trimming cut 8 bases from V and 5 bases from J; bases unmatched to any gene: 6. Per the germline V gene, CDR1 is LNHDA and CDR2 is SQIVND (reference sequence). The CDR3 extends over 13 amino acids. This CDR3 is CASADRPDQPQHF. The DNA of the CDR3 is TGTGCCAGTGCGGACAGGCCAGATCAGCCCCAGCATTTT.